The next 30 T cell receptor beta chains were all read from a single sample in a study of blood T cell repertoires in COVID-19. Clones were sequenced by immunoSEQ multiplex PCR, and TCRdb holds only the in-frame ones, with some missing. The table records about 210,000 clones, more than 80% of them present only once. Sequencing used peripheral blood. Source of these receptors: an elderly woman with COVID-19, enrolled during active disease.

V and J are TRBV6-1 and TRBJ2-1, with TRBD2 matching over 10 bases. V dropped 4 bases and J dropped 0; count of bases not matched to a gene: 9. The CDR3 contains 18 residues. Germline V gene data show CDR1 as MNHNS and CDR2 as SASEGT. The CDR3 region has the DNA TGTGCCAGCAGTGGGGTTACTAGCGGGGCAAGCTCCTACAATGAGCAGTTCTTC. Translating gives CASSGVTSGASSYNEQFF.

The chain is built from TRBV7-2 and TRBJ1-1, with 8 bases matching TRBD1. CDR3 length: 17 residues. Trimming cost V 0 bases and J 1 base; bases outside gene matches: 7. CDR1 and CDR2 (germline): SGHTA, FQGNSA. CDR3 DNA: TGTGCCAGCAGCTTAGCGGGGACAGGTCCAGGGAACACTGAAGCTTTCTTT. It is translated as CASSLAGTGPGNTEAFF.

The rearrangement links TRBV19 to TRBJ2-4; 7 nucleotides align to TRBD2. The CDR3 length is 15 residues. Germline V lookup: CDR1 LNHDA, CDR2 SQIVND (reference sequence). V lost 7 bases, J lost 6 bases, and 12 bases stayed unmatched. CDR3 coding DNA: TGTGCCAGTACCCCCCCGGGGGAGGGACGAAACATTCAGTACTTC. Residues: CASTPPGEGRNIQYF.

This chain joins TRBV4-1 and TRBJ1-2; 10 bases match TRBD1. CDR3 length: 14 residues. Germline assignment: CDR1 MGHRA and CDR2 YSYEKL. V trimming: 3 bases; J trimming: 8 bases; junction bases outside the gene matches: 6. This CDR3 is CASSQAGTGVGYTF. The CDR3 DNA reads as TGCGCCAGCAGCCAGGCCGGGACAGGGGTAGGCTACACCTTC.

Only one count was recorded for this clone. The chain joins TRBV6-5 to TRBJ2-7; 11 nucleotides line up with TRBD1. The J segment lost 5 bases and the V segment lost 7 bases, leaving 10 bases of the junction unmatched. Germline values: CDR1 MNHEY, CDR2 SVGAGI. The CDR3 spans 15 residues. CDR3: CASTMGGQGGDEQYF. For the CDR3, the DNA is TGTGCCAGCACCATGGGGGGACAGGGGGGCGACGAGCAGTACTTC.

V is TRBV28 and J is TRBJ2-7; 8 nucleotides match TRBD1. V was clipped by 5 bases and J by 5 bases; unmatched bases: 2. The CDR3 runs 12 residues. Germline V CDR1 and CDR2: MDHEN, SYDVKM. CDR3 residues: CASSQQGDEQYF. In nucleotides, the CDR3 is TGTGCCAGCAGTCAACAGGGGGACGAGCAGTACTTC.

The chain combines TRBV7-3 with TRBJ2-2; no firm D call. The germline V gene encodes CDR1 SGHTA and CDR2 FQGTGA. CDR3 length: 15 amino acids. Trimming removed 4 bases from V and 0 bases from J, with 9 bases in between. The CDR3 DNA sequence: TGTGCCAGCAGCTCCTCCTCGGCGAACACCGGGGAGCTGTTTTTT. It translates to CASSSSSANTGELFF.

As DNA, the CDR3 is TGTGCCAGCAGTTCTCCGGGACAGGGGATTGAAAAACTGTTTTTT. It translates to CASSSPGQGIEKLFF. The chain has TRBV28 and TRBJ1-4; TRBD1 aligns across 10 bases. Germline assignment: CDR1 MDHEN and CDR2 SYDVKM. The V segment lost 4 bases and the J segment 7 bases; nucleotides outside the gene matches: 6. The CDR3 extends over 15 amino acids. Full variable domain (outside the CDR3, taken from reference TRBV28 and TRBJ1-4): DVKVTQSSRYLVKRTGEKVFLECVQDMDHENMFWYRQDPGLGLRLIYFSYDVKMKEKGDIPEGYSVSREKKERFSLILESASTNQTSMYLCASSSPGQGIEKLFFGSGTQLSVL.

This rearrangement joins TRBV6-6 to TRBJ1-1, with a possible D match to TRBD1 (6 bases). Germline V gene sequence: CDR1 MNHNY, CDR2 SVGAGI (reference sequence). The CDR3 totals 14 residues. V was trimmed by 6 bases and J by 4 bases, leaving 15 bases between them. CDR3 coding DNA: TGTGCCAGCAGCAAAAAGGGGGGGGTCACTGAAGCTTTCTTT. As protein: CASSKKGGVTEAFF.

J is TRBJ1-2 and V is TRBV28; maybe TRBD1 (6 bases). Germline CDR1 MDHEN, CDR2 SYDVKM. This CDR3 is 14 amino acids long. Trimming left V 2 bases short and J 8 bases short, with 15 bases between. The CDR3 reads CASSLEGQGQGYTF. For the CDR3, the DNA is TGTGCCAGCAGTTTAGAAGGGCAGGGGCAGGGCTACACCTTC.

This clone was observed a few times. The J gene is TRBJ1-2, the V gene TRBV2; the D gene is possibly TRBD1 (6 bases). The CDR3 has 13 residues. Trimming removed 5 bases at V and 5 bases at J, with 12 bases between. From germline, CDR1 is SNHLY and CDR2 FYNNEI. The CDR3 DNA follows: TGTGCCAGCAGTCAGACAGGAGATTATGGCTACACCTTC. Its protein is CASSQTGDYGYTF.

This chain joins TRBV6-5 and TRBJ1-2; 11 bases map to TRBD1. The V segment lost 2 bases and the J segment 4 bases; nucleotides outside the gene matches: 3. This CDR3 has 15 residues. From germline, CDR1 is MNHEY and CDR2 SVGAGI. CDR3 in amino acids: CASSYRDRGTYGYTF. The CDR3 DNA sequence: TGTGCCAGCAGTTACCGGGACAGGGGGACCTATGGCTACACCTTC.

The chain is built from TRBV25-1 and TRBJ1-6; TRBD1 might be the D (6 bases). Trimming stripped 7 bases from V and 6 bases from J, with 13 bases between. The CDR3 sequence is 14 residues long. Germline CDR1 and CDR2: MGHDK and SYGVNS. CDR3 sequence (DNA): TGTGCCAGCAACGACGGGACATTTAATTCACCCCTCCACTTT. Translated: CASNDGTFNSPLHF.

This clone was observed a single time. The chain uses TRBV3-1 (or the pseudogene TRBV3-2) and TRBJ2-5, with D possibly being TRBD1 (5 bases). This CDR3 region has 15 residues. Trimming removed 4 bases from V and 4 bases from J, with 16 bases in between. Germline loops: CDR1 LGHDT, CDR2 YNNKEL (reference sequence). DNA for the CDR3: TGTGCCAGCAGCCGCACGCAGGGTAGTAGAGAGACCCAGTACTTC. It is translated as CASSRTQGSRETQYF.

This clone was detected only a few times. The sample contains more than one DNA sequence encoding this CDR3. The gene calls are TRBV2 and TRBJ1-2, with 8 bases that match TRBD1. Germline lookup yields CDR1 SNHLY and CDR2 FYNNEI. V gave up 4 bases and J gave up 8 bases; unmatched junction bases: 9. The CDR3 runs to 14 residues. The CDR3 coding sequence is TGTGCCAGCAGTGTCGGGCAGGGGGCGGGAGGCTACACCTTC. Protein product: CASSVGQGAGGYTF.

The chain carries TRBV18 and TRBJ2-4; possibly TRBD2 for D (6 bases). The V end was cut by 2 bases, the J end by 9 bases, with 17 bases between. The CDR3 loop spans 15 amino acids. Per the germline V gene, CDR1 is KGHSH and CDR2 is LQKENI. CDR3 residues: CASSPLGGENGIQYF. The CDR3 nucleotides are TGTGCCAGCTCACCATTAGGCGGGGAGAATGGCATTCAGTACTTC. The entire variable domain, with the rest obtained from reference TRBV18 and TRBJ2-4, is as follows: NAGVMQNPRHLVRRRGQEARLRCSPMKGHSHVYWYRQLPEEGLKFMVYLQKENIIDESGMPKERFSAEFPKEGPSILRIQQVVRGDSAAYFCASSPLGGENGIQYFGAGTRLSVL.

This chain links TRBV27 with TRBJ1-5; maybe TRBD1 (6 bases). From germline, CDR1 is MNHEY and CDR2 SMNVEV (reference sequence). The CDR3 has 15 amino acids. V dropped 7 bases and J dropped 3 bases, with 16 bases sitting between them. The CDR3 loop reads CASKLQTGINQPQHF. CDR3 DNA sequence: TGTGCCAGCAAACTCCAGACAGGAATCAATCAGCCCCAGCATTTT.

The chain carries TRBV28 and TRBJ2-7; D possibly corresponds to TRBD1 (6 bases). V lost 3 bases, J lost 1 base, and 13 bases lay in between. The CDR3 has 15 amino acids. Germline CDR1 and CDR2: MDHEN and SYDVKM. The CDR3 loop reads CASSFYGTGSYEQYF. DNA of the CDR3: TGTGCCAGCAGTTTTTATGGAACAGGGTCCTACGAGCAGTACTTC.

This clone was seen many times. The CDR3 here is CASSRSGGTGREKLFF. The CDR3 coding sequence is TGTGCCAGCAGCAGATCCGGGGGGACAGGGCGGGAAAAACTGTTTTTT. This sequence joins TRBV5-4 and TRBJ1-4, with TRBD1 matching 9 bases. The V segment lost 4 bases and the J segment 8 bases; nucleotides outside the gene matches: 12. This CDR3 comprises 16 residues. Germline-derived CDR1 and CDR2 are SGHNT and YYREEE (reference sequence).

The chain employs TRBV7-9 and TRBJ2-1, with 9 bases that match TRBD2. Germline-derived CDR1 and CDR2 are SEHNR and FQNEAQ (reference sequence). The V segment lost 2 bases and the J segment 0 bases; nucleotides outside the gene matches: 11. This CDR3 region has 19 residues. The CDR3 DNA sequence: TGTGCCAGCAGCTTAATGTCGGGACTAGCAGTAAGCTCCTACAATGAGCAGTTCTTC. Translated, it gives CASSLMSGLAVSSYNEQFF.

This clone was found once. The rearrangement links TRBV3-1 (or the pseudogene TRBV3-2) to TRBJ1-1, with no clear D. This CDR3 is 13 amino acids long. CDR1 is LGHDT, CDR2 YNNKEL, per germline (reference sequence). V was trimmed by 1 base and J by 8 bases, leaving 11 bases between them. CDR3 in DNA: TGTGCCAGCAGCCAAGGAGCGGGAGTCGAAGCTTTCTTT. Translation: CASSQGAGVEAFF.

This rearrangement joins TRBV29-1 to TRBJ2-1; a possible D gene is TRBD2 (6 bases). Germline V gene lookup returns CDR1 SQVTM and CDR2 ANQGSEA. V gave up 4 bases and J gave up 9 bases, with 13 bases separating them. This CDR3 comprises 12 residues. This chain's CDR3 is CSVGKGGFEQFF. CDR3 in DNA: TGCAGCGTTGGAAAAGGAGGGTTTGAGCAGTTCTTC.

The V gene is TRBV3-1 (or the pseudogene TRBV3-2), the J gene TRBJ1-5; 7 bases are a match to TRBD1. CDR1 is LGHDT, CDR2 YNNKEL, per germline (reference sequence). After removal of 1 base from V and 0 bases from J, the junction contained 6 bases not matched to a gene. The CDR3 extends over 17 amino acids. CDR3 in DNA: TGTGCCAGCAGCCAAGGAAGTCGGACAGGTAGCAATCAGCCCCAGCATTTT. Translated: CASSQGSRTGSNQPQHF.

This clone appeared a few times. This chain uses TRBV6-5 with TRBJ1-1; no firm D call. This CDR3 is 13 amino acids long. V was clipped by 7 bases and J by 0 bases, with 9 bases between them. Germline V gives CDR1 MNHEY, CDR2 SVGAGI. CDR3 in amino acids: CASIVQVNTEAFF. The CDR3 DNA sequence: TGTGCCAGCATAGTGCAAGTGAACACTGAAGCTTTCTTT.

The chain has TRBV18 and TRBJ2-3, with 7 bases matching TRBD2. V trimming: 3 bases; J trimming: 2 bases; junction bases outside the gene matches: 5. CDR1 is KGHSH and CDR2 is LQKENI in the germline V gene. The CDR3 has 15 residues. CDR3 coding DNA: TGTGCCAGCTCACCGGGGCTAGCGGCCACAGATACGCAGTATTTT. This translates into CASSPGLAATDTQYF.

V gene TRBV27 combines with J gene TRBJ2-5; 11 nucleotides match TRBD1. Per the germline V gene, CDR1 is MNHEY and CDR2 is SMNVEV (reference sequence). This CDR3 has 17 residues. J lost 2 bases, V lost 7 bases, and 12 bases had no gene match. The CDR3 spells CASTPLPGTGGQETQYF. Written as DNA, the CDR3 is TGTGCCAGCACCCCATTGCCCGGGACAGGGGGTCAAGAGACCCAGTACTTC.

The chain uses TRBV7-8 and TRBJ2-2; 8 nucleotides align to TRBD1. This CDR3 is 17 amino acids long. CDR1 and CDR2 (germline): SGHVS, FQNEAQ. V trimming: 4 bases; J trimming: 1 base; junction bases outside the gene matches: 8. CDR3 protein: CASSSEAGQGNTGELFF. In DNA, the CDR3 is TGTGCCAGCAGCTCCGAGGCAGGACAGGGGAACACCGGGGAGCTGTTTTTT.

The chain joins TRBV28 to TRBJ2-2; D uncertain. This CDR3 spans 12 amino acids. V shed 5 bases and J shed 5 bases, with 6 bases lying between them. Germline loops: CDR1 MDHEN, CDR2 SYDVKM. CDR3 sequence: CASSAWTGELFF. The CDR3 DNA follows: TGTGCCAGCAGTGCGTGGACCGGGGAGCTGTTTTTT.

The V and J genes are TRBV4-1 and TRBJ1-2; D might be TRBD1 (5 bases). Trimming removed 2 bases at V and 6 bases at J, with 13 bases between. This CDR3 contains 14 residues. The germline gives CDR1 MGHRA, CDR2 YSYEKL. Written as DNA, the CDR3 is TGCGCCAGCAGCCAACCCCAGGGAAAACATGGCTACACCTTC. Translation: CASSQPQGKHGYTF.

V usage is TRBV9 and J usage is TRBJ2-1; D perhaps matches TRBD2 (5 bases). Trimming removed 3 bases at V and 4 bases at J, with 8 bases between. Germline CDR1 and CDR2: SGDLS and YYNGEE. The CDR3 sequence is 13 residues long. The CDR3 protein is CASSGTLYNEQFF. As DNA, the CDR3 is TGTGCCAGCAGCGGGACTCTTTACAATGAGCAGTTCTTC.